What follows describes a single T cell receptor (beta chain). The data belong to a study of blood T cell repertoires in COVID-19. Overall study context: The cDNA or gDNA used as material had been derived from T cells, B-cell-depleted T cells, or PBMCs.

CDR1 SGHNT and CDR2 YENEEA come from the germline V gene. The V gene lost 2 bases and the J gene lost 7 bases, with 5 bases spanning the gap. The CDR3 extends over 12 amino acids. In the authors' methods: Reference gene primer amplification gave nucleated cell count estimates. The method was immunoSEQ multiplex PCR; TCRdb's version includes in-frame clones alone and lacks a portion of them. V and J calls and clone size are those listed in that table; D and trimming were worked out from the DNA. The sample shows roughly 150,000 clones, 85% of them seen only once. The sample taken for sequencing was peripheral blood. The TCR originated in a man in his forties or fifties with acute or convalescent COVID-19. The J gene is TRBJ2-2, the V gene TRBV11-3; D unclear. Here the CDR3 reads CASSLRSGELFF. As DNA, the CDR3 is TGTGCCAGCAGCTTAAGGAGCGGGGAGCTGTTTTTT.